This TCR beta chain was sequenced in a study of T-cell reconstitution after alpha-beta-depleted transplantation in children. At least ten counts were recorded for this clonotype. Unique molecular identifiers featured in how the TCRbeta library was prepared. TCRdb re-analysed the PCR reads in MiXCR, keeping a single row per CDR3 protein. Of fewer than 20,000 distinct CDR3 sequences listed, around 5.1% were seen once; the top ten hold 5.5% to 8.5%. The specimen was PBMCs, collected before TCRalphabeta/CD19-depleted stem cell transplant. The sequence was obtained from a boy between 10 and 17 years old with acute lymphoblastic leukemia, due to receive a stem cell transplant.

The CDR3 sequence: CASSLTPPRRAGREDTQYF. The CDR3 DNA reads as TGTGCCAGCAGCTTAACCCCCCCTCGGCGAGCGGGGAGGGAAGATACGCAGTATTTT. J is TRBJ2-3 and V is TRBV11-3; 7 positions agree with TRBD2. CDR1 SGHNT and CDR2 YENEEA come from the germline V gene. CDR3 length: 19 residues. The V gene end was trimmed by 2 bases and the J gene end by 5 bases; junction bases not matched to a gene: 19. The full variable domain, in which reference TRBV11-3 and TRBJ2-3 provide the parts outside the CDR3, is EAGVVQSPRYKIIEKKQPVAFWCNPISGHNTLYWYLQNLGQGPELLIRYENEEAVDDSQLPKDRFSAERLKGVDSTLKIQPAELGDSAVYLCASSLTPPRRAGREDTQYFGPGTRLTVL.